This T cell receptor beta chain was obtained from a study of blood T cells in healthy people across ages. CDR1 and CDR2 from the germline V gene are SEHNR and FQNEAQ (reference sequence). The V end lost 4 bases, the J end lost 6 bases, and 16 bases lay between the germline ends. The CDR3 has 14 residues. Through a sample-barcoded 5' primer and a J-beta primer mix, a second PCR was run for 7 to 11 cycles. TCRdb used MiXCR to reprocess the 5' RACE reads, holding one entry per CDR3 protein. Here the sample spans some 1.6 million distinct CDR3 sequences, about 32% being singletons. The specimen was blood. The chain recombines TRBV7-9 with TRBJ2-7; D remains unclear. This receptor was taken from a woman aged 30 to 39 in good health. DNA of the CDR3: TGTGCCAGCAGCTCAGACTTTCCGTCGGGCGAGCAGTACTTC. This translates into CASSSDFPSGEQYF. The variable domain in full, completed from reference TRBV7-9 and TRBJ2-7, reads DTGVSQNPRHKITKRGQNVTFRCDPISEHNRLYWYRQTLGQGPEFLTYFQNEAQLEKSRLLSDRFSAERPKGSFSTLEIQRTEQGDSAMYLCASSSDFPSGEQYFGPGTRLTVT.